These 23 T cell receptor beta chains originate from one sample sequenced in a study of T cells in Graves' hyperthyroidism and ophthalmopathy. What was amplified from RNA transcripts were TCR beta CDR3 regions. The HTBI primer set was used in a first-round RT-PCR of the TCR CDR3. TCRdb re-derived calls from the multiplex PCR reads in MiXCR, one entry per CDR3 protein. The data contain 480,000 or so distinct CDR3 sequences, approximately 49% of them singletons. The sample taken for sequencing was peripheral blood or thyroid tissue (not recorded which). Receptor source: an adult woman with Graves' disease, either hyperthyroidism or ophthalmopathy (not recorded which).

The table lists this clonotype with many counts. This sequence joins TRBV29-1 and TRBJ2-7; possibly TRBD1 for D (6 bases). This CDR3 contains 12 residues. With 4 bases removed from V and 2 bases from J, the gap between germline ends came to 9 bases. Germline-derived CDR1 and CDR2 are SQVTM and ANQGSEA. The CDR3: CSVGGQTYEQYF. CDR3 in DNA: TGCAGCGTTGGGGGGCAGACCTACGAGCAGTACTTC.

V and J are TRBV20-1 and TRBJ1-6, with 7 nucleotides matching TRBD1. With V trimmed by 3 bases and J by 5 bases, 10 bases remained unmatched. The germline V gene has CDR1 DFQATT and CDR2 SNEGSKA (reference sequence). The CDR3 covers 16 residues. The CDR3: CSASKVGQSNNSPLHF. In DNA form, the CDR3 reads TGCAGTGCTAGTAAGGTGGGACAGTCGAATAATTCACCCCTCCACTTT.

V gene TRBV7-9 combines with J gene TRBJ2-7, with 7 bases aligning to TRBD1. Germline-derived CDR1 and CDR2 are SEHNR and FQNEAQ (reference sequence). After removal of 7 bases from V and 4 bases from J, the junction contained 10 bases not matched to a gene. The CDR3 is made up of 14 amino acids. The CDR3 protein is CASTKSTGSYEQYF. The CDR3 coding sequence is TGTGCCAGCACCAAATCGACAGGGTCTTACGAGCAGTACTTC.

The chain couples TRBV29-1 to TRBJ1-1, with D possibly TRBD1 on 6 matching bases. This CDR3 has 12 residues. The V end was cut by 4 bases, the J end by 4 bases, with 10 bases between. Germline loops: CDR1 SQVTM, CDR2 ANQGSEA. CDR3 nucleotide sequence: TGCAGCGTTGTAGGGGGGGCCACTGAAGCTTTCTTT. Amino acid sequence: CSVVGGATEAFF.

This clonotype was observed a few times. CDR3 DNA: TGTGCCAGTACTCGGCAGAACAGACCCAACACTGAAGCTTTCTTT. Its protein is CASTRQNRPNTEAFF. The chain links TRBV19 to TRBJ1-1; D not certain. Trimming shortened V by 7 bases and J by 2 bases, and 17 bases separated the two germline ends. The CDR3 sequence is 15 residues long. Germline-derived CDR1 and CDR2 are LNHDA and SQIVND (reference sequence).

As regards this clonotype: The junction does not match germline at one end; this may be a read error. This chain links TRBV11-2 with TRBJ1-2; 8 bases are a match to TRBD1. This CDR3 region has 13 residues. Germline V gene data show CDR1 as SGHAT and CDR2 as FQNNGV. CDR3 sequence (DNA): TGTGCCAGCAGCTTTGGGGGGACAGGCGGGCCTAACTTC. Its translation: CASSFGGTGGPNF.

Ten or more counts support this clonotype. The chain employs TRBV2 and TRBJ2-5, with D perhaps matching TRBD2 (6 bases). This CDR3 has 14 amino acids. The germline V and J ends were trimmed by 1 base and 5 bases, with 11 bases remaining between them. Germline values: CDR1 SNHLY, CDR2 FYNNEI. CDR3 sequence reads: CASSEGLAMETQYF. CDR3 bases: TGTGCCAGCAGTGAAGGCCTAGCGATGGAGACCCAGTACTTC.

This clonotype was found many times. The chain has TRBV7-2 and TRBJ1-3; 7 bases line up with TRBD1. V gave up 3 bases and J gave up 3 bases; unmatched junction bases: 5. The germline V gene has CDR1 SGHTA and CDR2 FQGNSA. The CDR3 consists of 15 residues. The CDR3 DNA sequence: TGTGCCAGCAGCTTTCGACAGGGCTTTGGAAACACCATATATTTT. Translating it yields CASSFRQGFGNTIYF.

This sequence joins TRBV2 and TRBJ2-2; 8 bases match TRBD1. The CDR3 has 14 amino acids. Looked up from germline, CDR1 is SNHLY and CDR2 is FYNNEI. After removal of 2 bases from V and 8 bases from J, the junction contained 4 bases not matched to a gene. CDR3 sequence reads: CASSEQGAEGELFF. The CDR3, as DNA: TGTGCCAGCAGTGAACAGGGGGCGGAGGGGGAGCTGTTTTTT. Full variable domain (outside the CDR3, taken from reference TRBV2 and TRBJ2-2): EPEVTQTPSHQVTQMGQEVILRCVPISNHLYFYWYRQILGQKVEFLVSFYNNEISEKSEIFDDQFSVERPDGSNFTLKIRSTKLEDSAMYFCASSEQGAEGELFFGEGSRLTVL.

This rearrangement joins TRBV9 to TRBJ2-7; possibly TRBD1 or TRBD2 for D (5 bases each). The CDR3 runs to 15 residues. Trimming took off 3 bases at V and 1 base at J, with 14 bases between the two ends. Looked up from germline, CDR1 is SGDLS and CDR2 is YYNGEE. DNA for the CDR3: TGTGCCAGCAGCGACTCCGGGGACGGGTCCTACGAGCAGTACTTC. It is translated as CASSDSGDGSYEQYF.

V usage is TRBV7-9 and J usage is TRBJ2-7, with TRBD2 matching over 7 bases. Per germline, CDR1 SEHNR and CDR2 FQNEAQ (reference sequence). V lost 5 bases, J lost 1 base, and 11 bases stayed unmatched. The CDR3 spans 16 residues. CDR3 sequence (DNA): TGTGCCAGCAGCCCGACGGTACGGGAGGCATCCTACGAGCAGTACTTC. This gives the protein CASSPTVREASYEQYF.

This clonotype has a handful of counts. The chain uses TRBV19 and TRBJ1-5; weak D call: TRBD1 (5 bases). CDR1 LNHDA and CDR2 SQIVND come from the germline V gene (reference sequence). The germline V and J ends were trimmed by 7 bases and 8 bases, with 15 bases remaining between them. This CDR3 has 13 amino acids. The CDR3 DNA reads TGTGCCAGTAACGCGGGACTCAGGGAGCCCCAGCATTTT. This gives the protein CASNAGLREPQHF. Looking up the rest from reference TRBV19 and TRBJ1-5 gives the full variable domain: DGGITQSPKYLFRKEGQNVTLSCEQNLNHDAMYWYRQDPGQGLRLIYYSQIVNDFQKGDIAEGYSVSREKKESFPLTVTSAQKNPTAFYLCASNAGLREPQHFGDGTRLSIL.

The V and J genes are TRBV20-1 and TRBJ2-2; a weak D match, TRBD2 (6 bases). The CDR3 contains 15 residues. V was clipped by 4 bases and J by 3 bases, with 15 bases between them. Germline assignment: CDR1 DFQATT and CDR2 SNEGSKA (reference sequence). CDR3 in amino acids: CSAKGMEGDTGELFF. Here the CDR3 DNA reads TGCAGTGCTAAGGGTATGGAGGGTGACACCGGGGAGCTGTTTTTT.

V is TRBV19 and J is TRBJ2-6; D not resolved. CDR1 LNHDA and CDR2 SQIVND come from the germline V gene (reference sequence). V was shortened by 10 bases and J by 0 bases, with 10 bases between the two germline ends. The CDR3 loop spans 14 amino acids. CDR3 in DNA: TGTGCCACCGACGTTGGCTCTGGGGCCAACGTCCTGACTTTC. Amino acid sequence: CATDVGSGANVLTF.

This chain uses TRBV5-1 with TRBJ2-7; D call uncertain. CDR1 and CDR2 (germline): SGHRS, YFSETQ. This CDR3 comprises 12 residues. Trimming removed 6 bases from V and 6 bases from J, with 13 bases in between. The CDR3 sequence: CASNDPPREQYF. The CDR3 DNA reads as TGCGCCAGCAATGACCCGCCTCGCGAGCAGTACTTC.

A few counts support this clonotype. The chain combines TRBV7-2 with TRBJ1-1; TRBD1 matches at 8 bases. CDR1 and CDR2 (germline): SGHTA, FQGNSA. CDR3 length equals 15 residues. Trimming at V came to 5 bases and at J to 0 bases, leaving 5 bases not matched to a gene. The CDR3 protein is CASSARDRMNTEAFF. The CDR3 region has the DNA TGTGCCAGCAGCGCCCGGGACAGGATGAACACTGAAGCTTTCTTT.

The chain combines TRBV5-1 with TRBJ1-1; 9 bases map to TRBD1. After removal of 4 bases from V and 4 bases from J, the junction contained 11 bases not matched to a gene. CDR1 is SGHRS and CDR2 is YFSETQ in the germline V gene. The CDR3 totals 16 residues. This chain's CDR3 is CASSPVPGQGRTEAFF. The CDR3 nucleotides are TGCGCCAGCAGCCCAGTACCGGGACAGGGCCGCACTGAAGCTTTCTTT.

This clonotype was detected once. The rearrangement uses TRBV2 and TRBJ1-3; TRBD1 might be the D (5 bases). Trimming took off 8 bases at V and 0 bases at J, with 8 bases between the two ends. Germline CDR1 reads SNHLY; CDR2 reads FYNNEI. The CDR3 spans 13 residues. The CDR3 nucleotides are TGTGCCAGCGGGGGGTTCTCTGGAAACACCATATATTTT. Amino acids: CASGGFSGNTIYF.

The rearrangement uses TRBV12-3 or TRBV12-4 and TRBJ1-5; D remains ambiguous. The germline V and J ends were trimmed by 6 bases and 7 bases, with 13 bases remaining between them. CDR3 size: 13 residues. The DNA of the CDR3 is TGTGCCAGCAGACCGGGCCCCACGCAGCCCCAGCATTTT. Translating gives CASRPGPTQPQHF.

CDR3 nucleotide sequence: TGCAGCGTTGAAGGGAAGGGACGCCTCTACAATGAGCAGTTCTTC. Residues: CSVEGKGRLYNEQFF. V and J are TRBV29-1 and TRBJ2-1; D may be TRBD1 or TRBD2 (5 bases each). V was trimmed by 1 base and J by 3 bases, leaving 13 bases between them. CDR1 is SQVTM, CDR2 ANQGSEA, per germline. The CDR3 covers 15 residues.

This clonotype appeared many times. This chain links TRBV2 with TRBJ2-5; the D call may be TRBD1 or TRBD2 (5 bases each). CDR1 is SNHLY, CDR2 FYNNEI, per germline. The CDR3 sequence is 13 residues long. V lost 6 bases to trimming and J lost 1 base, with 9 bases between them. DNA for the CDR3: TGTGCCAGCAGGGGGGACGGCCAAGAGACCCAGTACTTC. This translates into CASRGDGQETQYF. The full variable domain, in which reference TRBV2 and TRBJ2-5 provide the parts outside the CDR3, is EPEVTQTPSHQVTQMGQEVILRCVPISNHLYFYWYRQILGQKVEFLVSFYNNEISEKSEIFDDQFSVERPDGSNFTLKIRSTKLEDSAMYFCASRGDGQETQYFGPGTRLLVL.

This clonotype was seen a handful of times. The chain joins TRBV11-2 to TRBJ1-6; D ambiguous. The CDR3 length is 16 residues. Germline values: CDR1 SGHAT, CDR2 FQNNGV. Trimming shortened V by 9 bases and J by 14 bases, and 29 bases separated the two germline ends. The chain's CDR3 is CASRHSLGRLAGTLHF. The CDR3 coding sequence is TGTGCCAGTCGACACTCCTTAGGACGGCTGGCCGGGACCCTCCACTTT.

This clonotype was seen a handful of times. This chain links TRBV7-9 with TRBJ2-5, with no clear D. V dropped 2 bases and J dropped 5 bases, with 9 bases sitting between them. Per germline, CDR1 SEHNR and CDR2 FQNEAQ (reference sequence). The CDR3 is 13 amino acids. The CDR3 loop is CASSLPTGETQYF. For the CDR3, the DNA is TGTGCCAGCAGCTTACCCACCGGGGAGACCCAGTACTTC.